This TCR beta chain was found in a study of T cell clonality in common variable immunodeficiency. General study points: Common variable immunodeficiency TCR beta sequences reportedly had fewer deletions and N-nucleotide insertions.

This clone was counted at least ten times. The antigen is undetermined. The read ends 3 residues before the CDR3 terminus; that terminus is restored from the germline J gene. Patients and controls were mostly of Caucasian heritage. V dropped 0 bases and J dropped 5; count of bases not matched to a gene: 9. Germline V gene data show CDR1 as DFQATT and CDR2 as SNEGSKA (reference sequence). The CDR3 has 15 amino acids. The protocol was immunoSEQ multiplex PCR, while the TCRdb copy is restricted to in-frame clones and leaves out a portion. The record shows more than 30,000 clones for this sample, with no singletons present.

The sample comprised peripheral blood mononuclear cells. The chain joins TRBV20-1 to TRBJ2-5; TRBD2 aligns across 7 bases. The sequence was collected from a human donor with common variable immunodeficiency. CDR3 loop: CSARDNGGGPETQYF. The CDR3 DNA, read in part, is TGCAGTGCTAGAGATAACGGGGGAGGGCCGGAGACC.